This T cell receptor beta chain was recorded in a study of PD-1 blockade in classical Hodgkin lymphoma. Study-level findings and limits: Only CD4+ TCR diversity, not CD8+, had risen significantly by C4D1. Before treatment, complete responders showed about the same diversity as newly diagnosed patients.

This clone was found once. The antigen remains unidentified. Exposure to brentuximab vedotin varied, and each patient had relapsed following autologous stem cell transplantation. The best responses consisted of complete response, partial response or progressive disease. Profiling relied on immunoSEQ multiplex PCR, and the TCRdb table lists in-frame clones only, not all of them. In the table there are thousands of clones, 60% to 85% of which are singletons. Germline-derived CDR1 and CDR2 are KGHSH and LQKENI. Trimming cost V 3 bases and J 3 bases, with 8 bases left between them. CDR3 size: 13 residues. This sequence joins TRBV18 and TRBJ2-5; tentatively, D is TRBD1 (6 bases). Specimen: peripheral blood mononuclear cells (PBMCs), collected at baseline. This receptor was obtained from a human donor with classical Hodgkin lymphoma. Written as DNA, the CDR3 is TGTGCCAGCTCACCTGGGGGCGAAGAGACCCAGTACTTC. Protein sequence: CASSPGGEETQYF.